The T cell receptor beta chain under discussion was sequenced for a study of shared clonotypes between healthy human individuals. Whole-study results and caveats: Sampling was confined to blood; repertoires within tissues likely differ.

TCRdb's table, derived via immunoSEQ multiplex PCR, lists solely in-frame clones and lacks some. The sample holds over 2,000,000 clones, 93% seen once. Germline CDR1 is KGHSH and CDR2 is LQKENI. The CDR3 is 11 residues long. Between the trimmed V and J ends, which lost 6 bases and 7 bases, there was a span of 9 bases. Naive CD8 cells, CD45RO-negative and positively selected for CCR7, excluded terminally differentiated effector memory CD45RA+ cells. All the donors were Caucasian adults who lived in Nashville, Tennessee. Comments on this clone: Its antigen is as yet unknown.

This chain joins TRBV18 and TRBJ1-1, with unresolved D. This sequence was found in a man aged 18-30 years in good health. Some clones in this sample may be carry-over from other donors' samples. The sample consisted of naive CD8+ T cells from PBMCs. The CDR3 loop is CASSSPGEAFF. CDR3 nucleotides: TGTGCCAGCTCCTCACCTGGTGAAGCTTTCTTT.